Reported below is one TCR beta chain. This record comes from a study of sequential checkpoint blockade in melanoma. Stated treatment: randomized to nivolumab then ipilimumab (arm A) or the reverse (arm B). Germline values: CDR1 MNHNY, CDR2 SVGAGI (reference sequence). Trimming shortened V by 5 bases and J by 13 bases, and 14 bases separated the two germline ends. The CDR3 loop spans 11 amino acids. TCRdb's table, derived via immunoSEQ multiplex PCR, lists solely in-frame clones and lacks some. The repertoire has 30,000 to 40,000 clones, just under 85% of them found once; the top ten carry around 5.1%.

This chain joins TRBV6-6 and TRBJ2-5; no reliable D call. Here the sequenced sample was CD8+ T cells sorted from blood (inferred from file names), taken from a patient given nivolumab and ipilimumab in sequence. The TCR sequence derives from a human donor with melanoma. This chain's CDR3 is CASSLGEVPYF. For the CDR3, the DNA is TGTGCCAGCAGTCTAGGCGAGGTTCCGTACTTC.